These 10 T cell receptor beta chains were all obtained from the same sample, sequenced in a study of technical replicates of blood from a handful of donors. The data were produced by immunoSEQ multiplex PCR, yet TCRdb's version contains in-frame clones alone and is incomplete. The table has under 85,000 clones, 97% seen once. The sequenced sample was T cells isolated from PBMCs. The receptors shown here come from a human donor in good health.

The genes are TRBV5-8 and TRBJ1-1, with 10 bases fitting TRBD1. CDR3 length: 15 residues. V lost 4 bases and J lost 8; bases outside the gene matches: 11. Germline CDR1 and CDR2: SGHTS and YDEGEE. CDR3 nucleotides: TGTGCCAGCAGCACCCGGACAGGGGGGCTAGAGGAAGCTTTCTTT. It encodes CASSTRTGGLEEAFF.

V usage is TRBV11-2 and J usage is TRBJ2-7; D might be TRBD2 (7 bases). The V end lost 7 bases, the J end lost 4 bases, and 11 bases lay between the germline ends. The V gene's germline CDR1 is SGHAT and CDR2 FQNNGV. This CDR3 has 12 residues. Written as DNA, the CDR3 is TGTGCCAGCACGGGGGGCGGTTACGAGCAGTACTTC. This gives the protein CASTGGGYEQYF.

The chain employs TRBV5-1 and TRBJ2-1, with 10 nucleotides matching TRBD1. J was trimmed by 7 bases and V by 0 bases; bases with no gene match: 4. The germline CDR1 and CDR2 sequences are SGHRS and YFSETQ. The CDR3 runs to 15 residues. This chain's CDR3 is CASSLEGQGTNEQFF. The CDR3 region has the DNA TGCGCCAGCAGCTTGGAGGGACAGGGGACGAATGAGCAGTTCTTC.

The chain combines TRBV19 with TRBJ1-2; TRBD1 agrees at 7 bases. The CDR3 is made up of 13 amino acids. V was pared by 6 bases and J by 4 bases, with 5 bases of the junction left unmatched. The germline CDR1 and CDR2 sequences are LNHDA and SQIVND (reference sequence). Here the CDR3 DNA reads TGTGCCAGTAGACTGTGGGACAGCTATGGCTACACCTTC. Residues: CASRLWDSYGYTF.

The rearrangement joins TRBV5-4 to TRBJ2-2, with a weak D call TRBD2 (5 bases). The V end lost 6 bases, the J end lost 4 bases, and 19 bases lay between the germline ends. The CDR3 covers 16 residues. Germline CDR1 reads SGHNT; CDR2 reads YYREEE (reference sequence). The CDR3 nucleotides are TGTGCCAGCACCCCCCAGGACTGGGGTGGCACCGGGGAGCTGTTTTTT. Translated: CASTPQDWGGTGELFF.

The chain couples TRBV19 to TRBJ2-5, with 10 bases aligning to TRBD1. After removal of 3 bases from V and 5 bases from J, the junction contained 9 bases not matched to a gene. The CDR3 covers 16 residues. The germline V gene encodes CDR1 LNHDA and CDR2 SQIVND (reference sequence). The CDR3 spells CASSIVYDRGRETQYF. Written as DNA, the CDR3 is TGTGCCAGTAGTATTGTCTACGACAGGGGGCGGGAGACCCAGTACTTC.

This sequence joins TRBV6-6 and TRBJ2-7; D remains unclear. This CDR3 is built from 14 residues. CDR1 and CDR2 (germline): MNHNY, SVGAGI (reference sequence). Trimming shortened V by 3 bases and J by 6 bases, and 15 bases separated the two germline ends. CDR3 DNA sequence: TGTGCCAGCAGTTATTGGCCCCCAGCGACCGAGCAGTACTTC. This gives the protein CASSYWPPATEQYF.

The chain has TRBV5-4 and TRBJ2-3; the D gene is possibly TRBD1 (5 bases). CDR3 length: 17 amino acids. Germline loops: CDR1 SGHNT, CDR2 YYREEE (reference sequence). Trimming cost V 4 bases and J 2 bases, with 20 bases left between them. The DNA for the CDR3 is TGTGCCAGCAGCCACCTCCCAGGACAAAGCCTCACAGATACGCAGTATTTT. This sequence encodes CASSHLPGQSLTDTQYF. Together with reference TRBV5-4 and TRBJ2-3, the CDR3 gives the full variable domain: ETGVTQSPTHLIKTRGQQVTLRCSSQSGHNTVSWYQQALGQGPQFIFQYYREEENGRGNFPPRFSGLQFPNYSSELNVNALELDDSALYLCASSHLPGQSLTDTQYFGPGTRLTVL.

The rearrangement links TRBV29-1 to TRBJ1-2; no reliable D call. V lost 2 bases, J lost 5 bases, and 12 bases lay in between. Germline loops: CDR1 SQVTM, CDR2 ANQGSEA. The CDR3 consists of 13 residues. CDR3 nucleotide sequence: TGCAGCGTTGAATCCAGGTCGAATTATGGCTACACCTTC. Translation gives CSVESRSNYGYTF.

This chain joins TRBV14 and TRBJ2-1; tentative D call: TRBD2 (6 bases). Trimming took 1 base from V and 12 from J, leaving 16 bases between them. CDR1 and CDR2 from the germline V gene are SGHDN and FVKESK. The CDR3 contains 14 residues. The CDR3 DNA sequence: TGTGCCAGCAGCCAAGTACTCGCGGGGCGAGGGCAGTTCTTC. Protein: CASSQVLAGRGQFF.